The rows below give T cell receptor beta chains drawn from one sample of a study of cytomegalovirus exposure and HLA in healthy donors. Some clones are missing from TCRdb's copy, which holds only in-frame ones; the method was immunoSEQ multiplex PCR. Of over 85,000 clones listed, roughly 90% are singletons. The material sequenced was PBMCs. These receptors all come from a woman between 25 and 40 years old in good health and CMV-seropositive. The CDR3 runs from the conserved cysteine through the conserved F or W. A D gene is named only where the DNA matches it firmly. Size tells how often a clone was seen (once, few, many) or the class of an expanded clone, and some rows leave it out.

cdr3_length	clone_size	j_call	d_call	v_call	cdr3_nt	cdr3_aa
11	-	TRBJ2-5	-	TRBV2	TGTGCCAGTGGACAGTCGGAGACCCAGTACTTC	CASGQSETQYF
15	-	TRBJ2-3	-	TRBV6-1	TGTGCCAGCAATAGACAGGCGGGGGAGGGAGATACGCAGTATTTT	CASNRQAGEGDTQYF
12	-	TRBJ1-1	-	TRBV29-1	TGCAGCGTTGTTTACCTGGGAGCTGAAGCTTTCTTT	CSVVYLGAEAFF
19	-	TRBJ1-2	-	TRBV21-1	TGTGCCAGCAGCAAATCTCTGGGGGGACAGGGGGAAGTGAGCTATGGCTACACCTTC	CASSKSLGGQGEVSYGYTF
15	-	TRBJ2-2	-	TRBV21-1	TGTGCCAGCAGCAAGTGTGCGGGGCCCACCGGGGAGCTGTTTTTT	CASSKCAGPTGELFF
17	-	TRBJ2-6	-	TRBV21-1	TGTGCCAGCAGCAAAGCCAGGGAAACCTCTGGGGCCAACGTCCTGACTTTC	CASSKARETSGANVLTF
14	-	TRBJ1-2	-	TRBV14	TGTGCCAGCAGCCAAGTAGGAGGGATTACTGGCTACACCTTC	CASSQVGGITGYTF
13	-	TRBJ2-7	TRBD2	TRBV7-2	TGTGCCAGCAGCTCGGGACTAGAGGGCGAGCAGTACTTC	CASSSGLEGEQYF
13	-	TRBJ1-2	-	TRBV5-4	TGTGCCAGCAGTCGGACACCTATCTATGGCTACACCTTC	CASSRTPIYGYTF
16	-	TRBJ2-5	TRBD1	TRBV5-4	TGTGCCAGCAGCTTCCACAGGGGGGCCCTCGGGGAGACCCAGTACTTC	CASSFHRGALGETQYF
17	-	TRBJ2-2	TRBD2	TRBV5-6	TGTGCCAGCAGCTTGGTACGCGGGAGGGTCAACACCGGGGAGCTGTTTTTT	CASSLVRGRVNTGELFF
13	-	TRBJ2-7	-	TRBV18	TGTGCCAGCTCACCACAGGGGAACAACGAGCAGTACTTC	CASSPQGNNEQYF
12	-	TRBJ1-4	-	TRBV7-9	TGTGCCAGCCGTTCAGATAATGAAAAACTGTTTTTT	CASRSDNEKLFF
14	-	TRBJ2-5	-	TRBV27	TGTGCCAGCAGTAGGACACGAAACCAAGAGACCCAGTACTTC	CASSRTRNQETQYF
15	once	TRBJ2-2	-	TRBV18	TGTGCCAGCTCACCTAATGCAGGGAACACCGGGGAGCTGTTTTTT	CASSPNAGNTGELFF
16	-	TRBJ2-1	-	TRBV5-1	TGCGCCAGCAGCTTAATGGGGGCCAGCTCCTACAATGAGCAGTTCTTC	CASSLMGASSYNEQFF
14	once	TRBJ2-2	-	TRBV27	TGTGCCAGCAGTTCCGACCTGACACCCGGGGAGCTGTTTTTT	CASSSDLTPGELFF
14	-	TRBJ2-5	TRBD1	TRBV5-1	TGCGCCAGCAGCCAGACAGGGGGCTTAGAGACCCAGTACTTC	CASSQTGGLETQYF
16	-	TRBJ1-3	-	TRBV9	TGTGCCAGCAGCGCAAGGGGAGGGTCGGCTGGAAACACCATATATTTT	CASSARGGSAGNTIYF
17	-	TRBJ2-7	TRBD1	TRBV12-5	TGTGCTAGTGCTAATTCCCCGACAGGGACCTTAAACTACGAGCAGTACTTC	CASANSPTGTLNYEQYF
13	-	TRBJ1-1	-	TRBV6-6	TGTGCCAGCAGTTACGCGGAGCACACTGAAGCTTTCTTT	CASSYAEHTEAFF
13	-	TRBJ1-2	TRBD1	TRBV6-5	TGTGCCAGCAGTTTCACAGGGGGGGATGGCTACACCTTC	CASSFTGGDGYTF
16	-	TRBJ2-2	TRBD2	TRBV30	TGTGCCTGGGAATCACGCGCGGGGGGGAGTACCGGGGAGCTGTTTTTT	CAWESRAGGSTGELFF
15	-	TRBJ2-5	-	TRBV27	TGTGCCAGCAGTCCGTACTTAGCAGGGGTAGAGACCCAGTACTTC	CASSPYLAGVETQYF
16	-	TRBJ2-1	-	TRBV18	TGTGCCAGCTCACCACAAGAGACTGCCAGCTACAATGAGCAGTTCTTC	CASSPQETASYNEQFF
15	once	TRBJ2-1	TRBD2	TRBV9	TGTGCCAGCAGCGGGAGCGGGGGGGGACGCAATGAGCAGTTCTTC	CASSGSGGGRNEQFF
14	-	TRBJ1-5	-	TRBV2	TGTGCCAGCAACCGAGGGGGGGGGTATCAGCCCCAGCATTTT	CASNRGGGYQPQHF
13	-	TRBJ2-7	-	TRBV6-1	TGTGCCAGCAGTGAAGCTCTAGCTCTTGAGCAGTACTTC	CASSEALALEQYF
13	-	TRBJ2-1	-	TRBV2	TGTGCCACCTACAGACCCTCCTACAATGAGCAGTTCTTC	CATYRPSYNEQFF
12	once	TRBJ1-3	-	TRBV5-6	TGTGCCAGCAGTTCGGGTGGAAACACCATATATTTT	CASSSGGNTIYF
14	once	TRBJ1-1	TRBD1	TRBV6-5	TGTGCCAGCAGCCGGACAGGGCCTCAAGCTGAAGCTTTCTTT	CASSRTGPQAEAFF
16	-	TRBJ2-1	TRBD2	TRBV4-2	TGTGCCAGCAGCCAAGGACCACTAGCGGGGGGCGATGAGCAGTTCTTC	CASSQGPLAGGDEQFF
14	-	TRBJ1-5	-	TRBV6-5	TGTGCCAGCAGTCCAATTGGGGAGAATCAGCCCCAGCATTTT	CASSPIGENQPQHF
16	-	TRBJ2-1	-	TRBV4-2	TGTGCCAGCAGCCAAGATGGAACTAGCCTATACAATGAGCAGTTCTTC	CASSQDGTSLYNEQFF
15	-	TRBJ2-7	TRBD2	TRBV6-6	TGTGCCAGCAGTTACTCTAGCGGGGGGGGCGTCGAGCAGTACTTC	CASSYSSGGGVEQYF
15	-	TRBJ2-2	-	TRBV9	TGTGCCAGCAGCGTAAACAGGGAGAACACCGGGGAGCTGTTTTTT	CASSVNRENTGELFF
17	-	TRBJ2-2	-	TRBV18	TGTGCCAGCTCACCAAAGGGCACAGGGAAGAACACCGGGGAGCTGTTTTTT	CASSPKGTGKNTGELFF
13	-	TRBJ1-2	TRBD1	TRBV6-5	TGTGCCAGCAGAGGCGACAGGGCCTATGGCTACACCTTC	CASRGDRAYGYTF
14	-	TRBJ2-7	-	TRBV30	TGTGCCTGGAGTGTCGGACAGATCAATGGCGAGCAGTACTTC	CAWSVGQINGEQYF
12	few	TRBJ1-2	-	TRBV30	TGTGCCTGGAGTGACAGGCTGGGCGGCTACACCTTC	CAWSDRLGGYTF
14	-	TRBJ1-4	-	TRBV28	TGTGCCAGCAGTAATCGAGGACTTAATGAAAAACTGTTTTTT	CASSNRGLNEKLFF
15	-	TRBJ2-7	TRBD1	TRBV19	TGTGCCAGTAGTATCCGGGACAGCGTCTCCTACGAGCAGTACTTC	CASSIRDSVSYEQYF